A single sample is the source of the 28 T cell receptor beta chains below, sequenced in a study of cytomegalovirus exposure and HLA in healthy donors. PCR amplification relied on 60 Vbeta primers (plus 13 Jbeta primers). The table came from immunoSEQ multiplex PCR; TCRdb's copy has only in-frame clones and leaves some out. This sample carries 95,000 to 110,000 clones, around 66% of them seen once, and the ten largest clones take roughly 3.4%. Sequenced input: PBMCs. The receptors shown here come from a woman in her forties or fifties in good health and CMV-seronegative.

The rearrangement joins TRBV14 to TRBJ2-5; D possibly corresponds to TRBD1 (5 bases). The length of the CDR3 is 11 residues. V was cut by 2 bases and J by 9 bases, with 7 bases left in between. Looked up from germline, CDR1 is SGHDN and CDR2 is FVKESK. The CDR3 DNA reads TGTGCCAGCAGCCAACTGGGGCCCCAGTACTTC. It is translated as CASSQLGPQYF.

The rearrangement links TRBV7-2 to TRBJ2-7; D gene ambiguous. The CDR3 runs 14 residues. Trimming took off 7 bases at V and 1 base at J, with 14 bases between the two ends. Germline assignment: CDR1 SGHTA and CDR2 FQGNSA. The CDR3 DNA reads TGTGCCAGCATGATAGCTCTCGGTTCCTACGAGCAGTACTTC. Translated: CASMIALGSYEQYF.

V usage is TRBV5-1 and J usage is TRBJ2-2, with 7 nucleotides matching TRBD1. The CDR3 has 17 residues. Germline loops: CDR1 SGHRS, CDR2 YFSETQ. Trimming cost V 4 bases and J 5 bases; bases outside gene matches: 14. The CDR3 nucleotides read TGCGCCAGCAGCAGAACCGGGACAGAAGGAAGGACCGGGGAGCTGTTTTTT. Protein sequence: CASSRTGTEGRTGELFF.

The chain joins TRBV10-2 to TRBJ1-2; a weak D match, TRBD1 (5 bases). From germline, CDR1 is WSHSY and CDR2 SAAADI. Between the trimmed V and J ends, which lost 3 bases and 8 bases, there was a span of 10 bases. The CDR3 totals 12 residues. The CDR3 reads CASSDREGGYTF. CDR3 nucleotide sequence: TGCGCCAGCAGTGACAGGGAAGGGGGCTACACCTTC.

The chain is built from TRBV11-2 and TRBJ2-7; tentative D call: TRBD2 (6 bases). CDR1 SGHAT and CDR2 FQNNGV come from the germline V gene. The V end lost 4 bases, the J end lost 9 bases, and 13 bases lay between the germline ends. There are 12 residues in the CDR3. The CDR3 here is CASSYDSGPQYF. CDR3 nucleotides: TGTGCCAGCAGCTACGATAGCGGTCCGCAGTACTTC.

The chain is built from TRBV18 and TRBJ2-6; D gene uncertain. The CDR3 spans 15 residues. Germline V CDR1 and CDR2: KGHSH, LQKENI. Deletions cut 4 bases from V and 1 base from J, with 8 bases between. The CDR3 sequence is CASSLYRSGANVLTF. The CDR3 bases are TGTGCCAGCTCACTGTACAGATCTGGGGCCAACGTCCTGACTTTC.

The V call is TRBV28, the J call TRBJ1-2, with 8 nucleotides matching TRBD1. The length of the CDR3 is 17 residues. Germline-derived CDR1 and CDR2 are MDHEN and SYDVKM. J gave up 3 bases and V 5 bases, and 14 bases lay outside the gene matches. CDR3: CASSRTLGQGTDYGYTF. The DNA for the CDR3 is TGTGCCAGCAGTAGAACCCTTGGACAGGGAACAGACTATGGCTACACCTTC.

J is TRBJ2-2 and V is TRBV15, with D possibly being TRBD1 (6 bases). The CDR3 spans 16 residues. Between the trimmed V and J ends, which lost 1 base and 2 bases, there was a span of 11 bases. Germline CDR1 and CDR2: LNHNV and YYDKDF (reference sequence). CDR3 coding DNA: TGTGCCACCAGCAGAGGACAGGCCCTAAACACCGGGGAGCTGTTTTTT. Its protein is CATSRGQALNTGELFF.

This clone was seen a few times. V gene TRBV7-9 combines with J gene TRBJ1-2; possibly TRBD1 for D (5 bases). The germline V gene encodes CDR1 SEHNR and CDR2 FQNEAQ (reference sequence). The CDR3 is made up of 14 amino acids. V lost 1 base and J 8 bases, leaving 14 bases between the germline ends. In nucleotides, the CDR3 is TGTGCCAGCAGCTTAGATCGCGGGGCGCGAGGCTACACCTTC. It codes for CASSLDRGARGYTF.

This clone has just one count. The rearrangement joins TRBV28 to TRBJ1-2, with TRBD1 identical over 7 bases. V was pared by 3 bases and J by 8 bases, with 6 bases of the junction left unmatched. Germline V CDR1 and CDR2: MDHEN, SYDVKM. The CDR3 is 13 residues long. CDR3: CASSFTGVPGYTF. The CDR3 DNA reads TGTGCCAGCAGTTTCACAGGGGTCCCGGGCTACACCTTC.

J is TRBJ2-5 and V is TRBV5-1; 9 bases map to TRBD1. The CDR3 covers 15 residues. Germline loops: CDR1 SGHRS, CDR2 YFSETQ. V dropped 4 bases and J dropped 2; count of bases not matched to a gene: 6. Written as DNA, the CDR3 is TGCGCCAGCAGCCCTCAGACAGGGGGTCAAGAGACCCAGTACTTC. Its translation is CASSPQTGGQETQYF.

The V and J genes are TRBV6-1 and TRBJ1-6; D is possibly TRBD1 (6 bases). Germline V CDR1 and CDR2: MNHNS, SASEGT. CDR3 length: 12 residues. Trimming stripped 10 bases from V and 11 bases from J, with 15 bases between. The CDR3 DNA sequence: TGTGCCACTACTGAGGGGGAAACACCCCTCCACTTT. Translation gives CATTEGETPLHF.

This clone was recorded a few times. The chain combines TRBV10-3 with TRBJ2-5; the match to TRBD2 covers 10 bases. Germline CDR1 reads ENHRY; CDR2 reads SYGVKD. Unmatched junction bases numbered 11, after V lost 5 bases and J lost 5 bases. The CDR3 runs 16 residues. In DNA form, the CDR3 reads TGTGCCATCAGTCATAGCGGGGGGCCCCTCCGGGAGACCCAGTACTTC. Its protein product is CAISHSGGPLRETQYF.

The gene calls are TRBV7-2 and TRBJ2-3; D is undetermined. There are 13 residues in the CDR3. Trimming pared 6 bases from V and 1 base from J, leaving 8 bases between. CDR1 is SGHTA, CDR2 FQGNSA, per germline. The CDR3 loop reads CASSYYGTDTQYF. In nucleotides, the CDR3 is TGTGCCAGCAGTTATTATGGCACAGATACGCAGTATTTT.

The chain carries TRBV9 and TRBJ2-5; 7 positions agree with TRBD1. Germline V gives CDR1 SGDLS, CDR2 YYNGEE. This CDR3 comprises 15 residues. J was trimmed by 4 bases and V by 3 bases; bases with no gene match: 9. Here the CDR3 reads CASSATTGVSETQYF. The DNA of the CDR3 is TGTGCCAGCAGCGCTACAACAGGGGTTTCAGAGACCCAGTACTTC.

This clone was counted a few times. This sequence joins TRBV6-5 and TRBJ2-3; 8 bases fit TRBD1. This CDR3 has 15 residues. Trimming at V came to 6 bases and at J to 3 bases, leaving 8 bases not matched to a gene. The germline V gene encodes CDR1 MNHEY and CDR2 SVGAGI. The CDR3 DNA is TGTGCCAGCAGAGTGAGCAGGGGGCCGACAGATACGCAGTATTTT. It encodes CASRVSRGPTDTQYF.

This chain uses TRBV6-1 with TRBJ2-5, with D perhaps TRBD1 (7 bases). Trimming pared 6 bases from V and 5 bases from J, leaving 13 bases between. Germline CDR1 and CDR2: MNHNS and SASEGT. This CDR3 spans 13 amino acids. CDR3 sequence reads: CASREGARETQYF. The CDR3, as DNA: TGTGCCAGCAGGGAGGGGGCGAGGGAGACCCAGTACTTC.

This clone has just a few counts. The J gene is TRBJ1-5, the V gene TRBV4-1, with 8 bases matching TRBD1. The CDR3 consists of 16 residues. J was trimmed by 4 bases and V by 3 bases; bases with no gene match: 8. Looked up from germline, CDR1 is MGHRA and CDR2 is YSYEKL. Here the CDR3 DNA reads TGCGCCAGCAGCCACCGAGCGACAGGGGAGAATCAGCCCCAGCATTTT. It specifies CASSHRATGENQPQHF.

Only a few counts were recorded for this clone. The chain couples TRBV2 to TRBJ2-7, with TRBD2 as a possible D gene (5 bases). Germline CDR1 and CDR2: SNHLY and FYNNEI. The CDR3 sequence is 18 residues long. V lost 0 bases and J 0 bases, leaving 18 bases between the germline ends. CDR3 residues: CASSEAVGFSALSYEQYF. CDR3 bases: TGTGCCAGCAGTGAAGCGGTGGGTTTTAGCGCCCTCTCCTACGAGCAGTACTTC.

V is TRBV5-1 and J is TRBJ2-2, with 7 bases matching TRBD2. The V gene end was trimmed by 5 bases and the J gene end by 7 bases; junction bases not matched to a gene: 8. The CDR3 runs to 14 residues. CDR1 and CDR2 from the germline V gene are SGHRS and YFSETQ. CDR3 bases: TGCGCCAGCAGTTTGACTAGCTTAAGCGGGGAGCTGTTTTTT. It specifies CASSLTSLSGELFF.

The CDR3 DNA sequence: TGTGCCAGCAGCTTGGAGCGAGGGCCCGGGGCCCAGTACTTC. Translation gives CASSLERGPGAQYF. This chain uses TRBV5-6 with TRBJ2-5; D may be TRBD2 (5 bases). The V gene lost 0 bases and the J gene lost 9 bases, with 15 bases spanning the gap. This CDR3 has 14 residues. Germline CDR1 and CDR2: SGHDT and YYEEEE.

As regards this clone: The same CDR3 is also encoded by other DNA sequences in this sample. The V gene is TRBV7-9, the J gene TRBJ1-2, with D possibly matching TRBD1 (5 bases). Germline V gene lookup returns CDR1 SEHNR and CDR2 FQNEAQ (reference sequence). The V end was cut by 3 bases, the J end by 2 bases, with 7 bases between. The CDR3 covers 13 residues. The CDR3 DNA is TGTGCCAGCAGCTTCGGACAAAACTATGGCTACACCTTC. This gives the protein CASSFGQNYGYTF.

In this sample, this clone turned up once. The rearrangement uses TRBV18 and TRBJ2-7; D possibly corresponds to TRBD1 (6 bases). Per germline, CDR1 KGHSH and CDR2 LQKENI. The CDR3 contains 14 residues. Trimming shortened V by 5 bases and J by 2 bases, and 13 bases separated the two germline ends. The CDR3, as DNA: TGTGCCAGCTCAGAACAGACAGGCCCCTACGAGCAGTACTTC. This encodes CASSEQTGPYEQYF.

This clone was picked up a small number of times. The rearrangement uses TRBV19 and TRBJ2-2, with 8 bases aligning to TRBD1. Trimming cost V 7 bases and J 5 bases; bases outside gene matches: 9. The CDR3 is 15 amino acids. The V gene's germline CDR1 is LNHDA and CDR2 SQIVND (reference sequence). The CDR3 region has the DNA TGTGCCAGTACCGAGAACAGGGGGTGGACCGGGGAGCTGTTTTTT. As protein: CASTENRGWTGELFF.

This clone was counted only a few times. The J gene is TRBJ1-6, the V gene TRBV29-1; 7 bases match TRBD1. The CDR3 length is 13 residues. V was clipped by 7 bases and J by 9 bases; unmatched bases: 9. Germline CDR1 SQVTM, CDR2 ANQGSEA. The CDR3 DNA is TGCAGCGCCTCGACAGGGCTCGGTTCACCCCTCCACTTT. It specifies CSASTGLGSPLHF.

The chain links TRBV18 to TRBJ1-1; D perhaps matches TRBD1 (6 bases). V was cut by 5 bases and J by 3 bases, with 13 bases left in between. The germline V gene encodes CDR1 KGHSH and CDR2 LQKENI. This CDR3 region has 14 residues. The CDR3 DNA is TGTGCCAGCTCATTGAGACAGGCCGACACTGAAGCTTTCTTT. The encoded protein is CASSLRQADTEAFF.

J is TRBJ2-5 and V is TRBV7-9, with D hard to call. The CDR3 contains 14 residues. Trimming stripped 3 bases from V and 2 bases from J, with 10 bases between. Germline V gives CDR1 SEHNR, CDR2 FQNEAQ (reference sequence). CDR3 loop: CASSFYRRQETQYF. DNA for the CDR3: TGTGCCAGCAGCTTTTACCGGAGACAAGAGACCCAGTACTTC.

The chain is built from TRBV30 and TRBJ1-3; D is perhaps TRBD1 (6 bases). Germline assignment: CDR1 GTSNPN and CDR2 SVGIG (reference sequence). With 2 bases removed from V and 4 bases from J, the gap between germline ends came to 18 bases. The CDR3 extends over 16 amino acids. In nucleotides, the CDR3 is TGTGCCTGGAGTTCAGGGGCAGGGGTATTCGGAAACACCATATATTTT. Protein: CAWSSGAGVFGNTIYF. Variable domain in full (rest from reference TRBV30 and TRBJ1-3): SQTIHQWPATLVQPVGSPLSLECTVEGTSNPNLYWYRQAAGRGLQLLFYSVGIGQISSEVPQNLSASRPQDRQFILSSKKLLLSDSGFYLCAWSSGAGVFGNTIYFGEGSWLTVV.